The next 26 T cell receptor beta chains were all read from a single sample in a study of T-cell memory formation after mild COVID-19 listed by TCRdb under 2021. The library was prepared using 5' RACE. Sequenced on an Illumina NovaSeq 6000. The public reads were reanalyzed by TCRdb: fastp trimming at Q25, MiXCR alignment, in-frame beta chains only. CDR3 protein duplicates are merged, each entry listing the most common genes and DNA. The sample table shows 200,000 to 250,000 distinct CDR3 sequences, and over 9.5% are seen once. The top ten hold roughly 3.5% of the sample. What was sequenced was PBMCs or a T cell subset sorted from them (not recorded which). All receptors derive from a young man who had mild COVID-19 (a few samples of this study predate the infection). The sample titles of this study are shuffled in the database, so cell type and time point are left out; the donor was told from shared clones.

This clonotype was counted at least ten times. The V gene is TRBV5-1, the J gene TRBJ1-6; no reliable D call. Germline assignment: CDR1 SGHRS and CDR2 YFSETQ. The ends were cut back, 0 bases at V and 1 base at J, with 11 bases in the middle. The CDR3 is made up of 17 amino acids. The CDR3 here is CASSLDEGGSYNSPLHF. The CDR3 bases are TGCGCCAGCAGCTTGGATGAGGGTGGGTCCTATAATTCACCCCTCCACTTT.

This chain connects TRBV12-3 or TRBV12-4 to TRBJ1-5, with 9 nucleotides matching TRBD1. The trim removed 6 bases at V and 5 bases at J, leaving 8 bases unmatched. CDR3 length: 15 amino acids. This chain's CDR3 is CASRFTGGSDQPQHF. In DNA, the CDR3 is TGTGCCAGCAGATTTACAGGGGGCAGCGATCAGCCCCAGCATTTT.

This sequence joins TRBV29-1 and TRBJ1-1; no firm D call. The V gene's germline CDR1 is SQVTM and CDR2 ANQGSEA. The CDR3 contains 13 residues. V was cut by 2 bases and J by 4 bases, with 11 bases left in between. The CDR3 reads CSVEMDYGTEAFF. In DNA form, the CDR3 reads TGCAGCGTTGAAATGGACTATGGCACTGAAGCTTTCTTT.

This clonotype was found a few times. The chain recombines TRBV7-2 with TRBJ2-5; a possible D gene is TRBD2 (5 bases). CDR3 length: 14 amino acids. V was trimmed by 4 bases and J by 4 bases, leaving 13 bases between them. Germline assignment: CDR1 SGHTA and CDR2 FQGNSA. The CDR3 sequence: CASSSTGGLETQYF. In DNA form, the CDR3 reads TGTGCCAGCAGCTCCACCGGAGGCTTAGAGACCCAGTACTTC. The entire variable domain, with the rest obtained from reference TRBV7-2 and TRBJ2-5, is as follows: GAGVSQSPSNKVTEKGKDVELRCDPISGHTALYWYRQSLGQGLEFLIYFQGNSAPDKSGLPSDRFSAERTGGSVSTLTIQRTQQEDSAVYLCASSSTGGLETQYFGPGTRLLVL.

This clonotype has more than one count but fewer than ten. The chain is built from TRBV10-3 and TRBJ1-1, with D unclear. With 5 bases removed from V and 0 bases from J, the gap between germline ends came to 4 bases. This CDR3 has 12 residues. Germline V lookup: CDR1 ENHRY, CDR2 SYGVKD. In DNA, the CDR3 is TGTGCCATCAGTACCATGAACACTGAAGCTTTCTTT. Protein product: CAISTMNTEAFF.

This clonotype was counted only a few times. The V call is TRBV7-2, the J call TRBJ2-5; no clear D gene. The V end lost 0 bases, the J end lost 5 bases, and 7 bases lay between the germline ends. The CDR3 spans 13 residues. CDR1 and CDR2 (germline): SGHTA, FQGNSA. The CDR3 nucleotides are TGTGCCAGCAGCTTAGCTCCGTCGGAGACCCAGTACTTC. Translated, it gives CASSLAPSETQYF.

This clonotype was seen only a few times. This sequence joins TRBV5-1 and TRBJ1-1; D call uncertain. Germline V gene lookup returns CDR1 SGHRS and CDR2 YFSETQ. There are 16 residues in the CDR3. V was cut by 4 bases and J by 0 bases, with 16 bases left in between. CDR3 bases: TGCGCCAGCAGCCTCTCCGCGTCAGTAATGAACACTGAAGCTTTCTTT. Its translation: CASSLSASVMNTEAFF. Filled out from reference TRBV5-1 and TRBJ1-1, the complete variable domain reads KAGVTQTPRYLIKTRGQQVTLSCSPISGHRSVSWYQQTPGQGLQFLFEYFSETQRNKGNFPGRFSGRQFSNSRSEMNVSTLELGDSALYLCASSLSASVMNTEAFFGQGTRLTVV.

This clonotype was detected only once. This rearrangement joins TRBV20-1 to TRBJ2-1, with 7 bases aligning to TRBD1. This CDR3 spans 12 amino acids. V gave up 6 bases and J gave up 10 bases; unmatched junction bases: 9. Per the germline V gene, CDR1 is DFQATT and CDR2 is SNEGSKA (reference sequence). The CDR3 reads CSAPRDSREQFF. The CDR3 coding sequence is TGCAGTGCGCCTAGGGACAGCAGGGAGCAGTTCTTC.

This chain uses TRBV9 with TRBJ1-4; TRBD1 is a possible D gene (5 bases). With 4 bases removed from V and 5 bases from J, the gap between germline ends came to 6 bases. Germline V CDR1 and CDR2: SGDLS, YYNGEE. The CDR3 spans 12 residues. The CDR3 here is CASSNRNEKLFF. The CDR3 bases are TGTGCCAGCAGCAACAGGAATGAAAAACTGTTTTTT.

In its sample, this clonotype was seen many times. V usage is TRBV5-1 and J usage is TRBJ2-5; D is possibly TRBD1 or TRBD2 (5 bases each). V was cut by 4 bases and J by 1 base, with 14 bases left in between. The CDR3 runs 15 residues. Germline values: CDR1 SGHRS, CDR2 YFSETQ. CDR3 sequence: CASSLTGAIQETQYF. CDR3 bases: TGCGCCAGCAGCCTGACCGGGGCCATCCAAGAGACCCAGTACTTC.

The sample holds a few counts of this clonotype. This rearrangement joins TRBV7-2 to TRBJ1-6, with unresolved D. Trimming cost V 4 bases and J 6 bases, with 13 bases left between them. The CDR3 runs 15 residues. The germline V gene encodes CDR1 SGHTA and CDR2 FQGNSA. The CDR3: CASSWSGGGNSPLHF. The CDR3, as DNA: TGTGCCAGCAGCTGGTCAGGCGGCGGTAATTCACCCCTCCACTTT.

This clonotype appeared a few times. J is TRBJ1-5 and V is TRBV4-2, with D perhaps matching TRBD1 (6 bases). V lost 1 base and J lost 2, with 9 bases in between. CDR3 length equals 15 residues. Germline V gene sequence: CDR1 LGHNA, CDR2 YNFKEQ. Written as DNA, the CDR3 is TGTGCCAGCAGCCAAGTGAGGGGGGGCAATCAGCCCCAGCATTTT. Translated, it gives CASSQVRGGNQPQHF.

This chain connects TRBV7-2 to TRBJ1-1, with D possibly matching TRBD1 (6 bases). Trimming pared 6 bases from V and 5 bases from J, leaving 16 bases between. There are 14 residues in the CDR3. Germline V lookup: CDR1 SGHTA, CDR2 FQGNSA. The CDR3 sequence: CASRPQGSRTEAFF. In DNA, the CDR3 is TGTGCCAGCAGACCACAGGGTAGTCGGACTGAAGCTTTCTTT.

A few counts support this clonotype. The V call is TRBV9, the J call TRBJ2-7, with 12 bases identical to TRBD1. Germline V gene lookup returns CDR1 SGDLS and CDR2 YYNGEE. The CDR3 totals 15 residues. The V segment lost 2 bases and the J segment 5 bases; nucleotides outside the gene matches: 5. The CDR3: CASSVRDRGHDEQYF. CDR3 nucleotides: TGTGCCAGCAGCGTCCGGGACAGGGGGCACGACGAGCAGTACTTC.

This clonotype was counted a few times. V is TRBV7-9 and J is TRBJ1-4; D uncertain. V was pared by 5 bases and J by 1 base, with 11 bases between. Germline assignment: CDR1 SEHNR and CDR2 FQNEAQ (reference sequence). There are 15 residues in the CDR3. In DNA, the CDR3 is TGTGCCAGCAGCGATGGACTGCTAACTAATGAAAAACTGTTTTTT. Its protein product is CASSDGLLTNEKLFF.

CDR3 in amino acids: CASSQVFDRGTINYGYTF. CDR3 DNA sequence: TGCGCCAGCAGCCAAGTCTTTGACAGGGGAACAATCAACTATGGCTACACCTTC. J is TRBJ1-2 and V is TRBV4-3; 8 bases align to TRBD1. Germline V gene data show CDR1 as LGHNA and CDR2 as YSLEER. The CDR3 sequence is 18 residues long. The junction had 12 bases not matched to a gene; V was cut back by 1 base and J by 2 bases.

This clonotype appeared a few times. The V call is TRBV7-2, the J call TRBJ1-6; 7 bases align to TRBD1. The CDR3 totals 18 residues. The V gene's germline CDR1 is SGHTA and CDR2 FQGNSA. V trimming: 1 base; J trimming: 9 bases; junction bases outside the gene matches: 15. CDR3 loop: CASSLVPSRQGLGSPLHF. DNA of the CDR3: TGTGCCAGCAGCTTAGTCCCCTCTCGACAGGGATTGGGTTCACCCCTCCACTTT.

In its sample, this clonotype was seen a few times. The chain's CDR3 is CASSKLAGGFPGELFF. CDR3 bases: TGTGCCAGCAGTAAACTAGCGGGGGGTTTTCCCGGGGAGCTGTTTTTT. The rearrangement joins TRBV6-5 to TRBJ2-2, with 12 bases that match TRBD2. In germline, CDR1 is MNHEY, CDR2 SVGAGI. This CDR3 has 16 amino acids. Germline trimming cut 5 bases from V and 6 bases from J; bases unmatched to any gene: 7.

The chain combines TRBV4-3 with TRBJ1-2; 10 nucleotides align to TRBD1. After removal of 3 bases from V and 7 bases from J, the junction contained 8 bases not matched to a gene. Germline lookup yields CDR1 LGHNA and CDR2 YSLEER. There are 15 residues in the CDR3. The CDR3 nucleotides read TGCGCCAGCAGCCATTCGGACAGGGGGTTGGCTGGCTACACCTTC. Amino acid sequence: CASSHSDRGLAGYTF.

Only a few counts were recorded for this clonotype. The chain couples TRBV25-1 to TRBJ2-5; D gene uncertain. Germline loops: CDR1 MGHDK, CDR2 SYGVNS. The CDR3 sequence is 15 residues long. V was pared by 3 bases and J by 1 base, with 12 bases between. The CDR3 spells CASSDPEWSQETQYF. CDR3 nucleotide sequence: TGTGCCAGCAGTGATCCGGAGTGGTCCCAAGAGACCCAGTACTTC.

The table lists this clonotype with many counts. This rearrangement joins TRBV6-5 to TRBJ1-5, with a weak D call TRBD1 (5 bases). Germline CDR1 MNHEY, CDR2 SVGAGI. The CDR3 loop spans 15 amino acids. Trimming removed 8 bases at V and 4 bases at J, with 18 bases between. The CDR3 DNA is TGTGCCAGCCGGCCAGGGCCAACTCAAAATCAGCCCCAGCATTTT. This gives the protein CASRPGPTQNQPQHF.

This sequence joins TRBV12-3 or TRBV12-4 and TRBJ1-5, with 7 bases fitting TRBD1. Trimming cost V 7 bases and J 2 bases; bases outside gene matches: 5. CDR3 length equals 14 residues. The CDR3 nucleotides are TGTGCCAGCACACCCGGACAGGGCAATCAGCCCCAGCATTTT. Its protein is CASTPGQGNQPQHF.

This clonotype was recorded a few times. This rearrangement joins TRBV5-6 to TRBJ1-1; D is uncertain. This CDR3 is 11 amino acids long. V lost 3 bases to trimming and J lost 7 bases, with 7 bases between them. Germline V gives CDR1 SGHDT, CDR2 YYEEEE. The CDR3 spells CASSSWSEAFF. The CDR3 DNA reads as TGTGCCAGCAGCTCGTGGAGTGAAGCTTTCTTT. Together with reference TRBV5-6 and TRBJ1-1, the CDR3 gives the full variable domain: DAGVTQSPTHLIKTRGQQVTLRCSPKSGHDTVSWYQQALGQGPQFIFQYYEEEERQRGNFPDRFSGHQFPNYSSELNVNALLLGDSALYLCASSSWSEAFFGQGTRLTVV.

This clonotype was counted only a few times. CDR3 in amino acids: CAGSGGAGETQYF. The CDR3 DNA follows: TGTGCCGGTAGCGGGGGGGCCGGCGAGACCCAGTACTTC. The chain couples TRBV12-3 or TRBV12-4 to TRBJ2-5; 11 positions match TRBD2. Trimming took 11 bases from V and 5 from J; bases not matched to a gene: 7. This CDR3 contains 13 residues.

J is TRBJ1-5 and V is TRBV6-5; D gene ambiguous. Germline CDR1 is MNHEY and CDR2 is SVGAGI. The CDR3 contains 13 residues. V was cut by 5 bases and J by 7 bases, with 12 bases left in between. CDR3 residues: CASSKGQAQPQHF. CDR3 nucleotide sequence: TGTGCCAGCAGTAAAGGCCAGGCGCAGCCCCAGCATTTT.

This chain connects TRBV7-9 to TRBJ1-4; a weak D match, TRBD1 (6 bases). This CDR3 has 16 amino acids. From germline, CDR1 is SEHNR and CDR2 FQNEAQ (reference sequence). Trimming removed 1 base at V and 1 base at J, with 10 bases between. The CDR3: CASSLGFRGTNEKLFF. CDR3 DNA: TGTGCCAGCAGCTTAGGTTTCAGGGGAACTAATGAAAAACTGTTTTTT.